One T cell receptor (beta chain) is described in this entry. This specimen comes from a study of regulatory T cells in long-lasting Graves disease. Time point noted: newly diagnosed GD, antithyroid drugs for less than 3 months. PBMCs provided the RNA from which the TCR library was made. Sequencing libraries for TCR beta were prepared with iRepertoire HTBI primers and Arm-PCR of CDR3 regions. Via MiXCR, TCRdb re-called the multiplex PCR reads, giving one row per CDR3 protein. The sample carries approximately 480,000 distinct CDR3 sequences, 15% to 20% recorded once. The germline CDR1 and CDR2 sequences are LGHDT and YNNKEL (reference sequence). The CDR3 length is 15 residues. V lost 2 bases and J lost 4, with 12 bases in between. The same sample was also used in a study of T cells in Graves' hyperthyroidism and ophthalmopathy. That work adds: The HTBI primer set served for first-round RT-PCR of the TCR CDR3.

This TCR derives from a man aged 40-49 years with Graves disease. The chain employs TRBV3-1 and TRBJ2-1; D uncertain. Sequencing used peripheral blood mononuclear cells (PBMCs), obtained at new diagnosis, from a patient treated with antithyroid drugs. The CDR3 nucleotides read TGTGCCAGCAGCCAAAGGACGGCAACGTACAATGAGCAGTTCTTC. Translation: CASSQRTATYNEQFF.